This TCR beta chain was profiled in a study of radiotherapy plus CTLA-4 blockade in lung cancer. Looking at the study overall: An objective response was seen in 18% of patients, and disease control in less than 35%.

Treatment of patients with chemo-refractory metastatic non-small-cell lung cancer consisted of focal radiation plus CTLA-4 blockade with ipilimumab. Clones were sequenced by immunoSEQ multiplex PCR, and TCRdb holds only the in-frame ones, with some missing. This table has 85,000 to 95,000 clones, approximately 78% appearing once. Study outcomes and limitations: After radiotherapy and ipilimumab, tumor-derived clones expanded in peripheral blood.

On this clone: What it binds is not known.

Germline V CDR1 and CDR2: MDHEN, SYDVKM. The ends lost 6 bases at V and 0 bases at J; junction bases unmatched: 17. The CDR3 runs to 18 residues. V gene TRBV28 combines with J gene TRBJ2-7, with 7 positions matching TRBD2. This receptor was taken from a human donor with non-small cell lung cancer that progressed on radiotherapy plus ipilimumab. The material sequenced was peripheral blood, taken from a patient treated with radiotherapy plus ipilimumab. CDR3 nucleotide sequence: TGTGCCAGCAGCCCATACTCCCGGTGGCTAGCGGACTCCTACGAGCAGTACGTC. This translates into CASSPYSRWLADSYEQYV.